This is a list of T cell receptor beta chains from one sample in a study of blood T cell repertoires in COVID-19. Repertoires were generated with immunoSEQ multiplex PCR, while TCRdb's copy carries only in-frame clones and drops some. Of about 240,000 clones listed, 70% to 90% were seen once; the top ten hold 6.2%. Sequencing was carried out using peripheral blood. These receptors were collected from a man in his sixties with acute or convalescent COVID-19. Both conserved end residues are trimmed from each CDR3. The size of a clone is reported for some rows only, either as once, few or many, or as a class for expanded clones.

CDR3 | J | V | size
ASSTQSRGAGYGYT | TRBJ1-2 | TRBV9 | .
ASSLVEDFNGYT | TRBJ1-2 | TRBV28 | .
ASSNGQNQETQY | TRBJ2-5 | TRBV21-1 | .
ASTKGTRAYEQY | TRBJ2-7 | TRBV6-5 | .
ASRQWTGVGAGGNEQF | TRBJ2-1 | TRBV7-2 | .
ASRRTGGRQETQY | TRBJ2-5 | TRBV6-5 | few
ASSLFGQGAGGYT | TRBJ1-2 | TRBV5-1 | .
ASSLGTSGSVSNEQF | TRBJ2-1 | TRBV5-1 | .
SVVYGGVGNQPQH | TRBJ1-5 | TRBV29-1 | .
ASSGDRLRNQPQH | TRBJ1-5 | TRBV6-2/TRBV6-3 | .
ASSVDFDTEAF | TRBJ1-1 | TRBV7-9 | .
ASSQALQFGYT | TRBJ1-2 | TRBV4-3 | .
AWSLAGAQETQY | TRBJ2-5 | TRBV30 | .
ASSPDRGDEQY | TRBJ2-7 | TRBV2 | .
ASSLAATSGLEQF | TRBJ2-1 | TRBV7-6 | .
ASSIRQGGWPQH | TRBJ1-5 | TRBV19 | .
ASSLVRGLDTQY | TRBJ2-3 | TRBV7-9 | .
ASSARTAGNTIY | TRBJ1-3 | TRBV9 | .
ASSEWGPQGGGELF | TRBJ2-2 | TRBV2 | .
ASRLTSGSSYEQY | TRBJ2-7 | TRBV28 | .
ASSFSGSYNEQF | TRBJ2-1 | TRBV7-3 | .
AWSADRGFAYGYT | TRBJ1-2 | TRBV30 | .
ASSQDSWTSGTDTQY | TRBJ2-3 | TRBV14 | .